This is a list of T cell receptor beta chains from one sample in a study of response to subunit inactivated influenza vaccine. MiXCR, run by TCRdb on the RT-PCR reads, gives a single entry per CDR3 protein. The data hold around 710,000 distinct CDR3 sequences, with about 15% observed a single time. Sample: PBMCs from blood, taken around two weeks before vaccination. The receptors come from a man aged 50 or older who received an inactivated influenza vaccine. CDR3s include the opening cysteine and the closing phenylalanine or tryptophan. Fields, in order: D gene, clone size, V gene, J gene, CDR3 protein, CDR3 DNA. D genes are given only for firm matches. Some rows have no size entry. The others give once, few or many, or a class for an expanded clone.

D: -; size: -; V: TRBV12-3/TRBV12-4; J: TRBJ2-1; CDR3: CASKGVRDNEQFF; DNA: TGTGCCAGCAAGGGGGTCCGAGACAATGAGCAGTTCTTC
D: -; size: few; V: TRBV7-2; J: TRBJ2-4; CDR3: CASSSDIENIQYF; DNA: TGTGCCAGCAGCTCCGACATCGAAAACATTCAGTACTTC
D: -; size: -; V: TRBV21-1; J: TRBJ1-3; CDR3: CASRNRAISGNTIYF; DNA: TGTGCCAGCAGGAACAGGGCGATCTCTGGAAACACCATATATTTT
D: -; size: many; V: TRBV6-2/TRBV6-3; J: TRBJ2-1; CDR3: CASSLLSNEQFF; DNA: TGTGCCAGCAGTTTGTTAAGCAATGAGCAGTTCTTC
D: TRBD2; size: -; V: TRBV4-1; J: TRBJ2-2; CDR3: CASSEVLADTGELFF; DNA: TGCGCCAGCAGCGAGGTACTAGCGGACACCGGGGAGCTGTTTTTT
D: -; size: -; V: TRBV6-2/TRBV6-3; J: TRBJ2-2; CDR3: CASINPGHTNTGELFF; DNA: TGTGCCAGCATTAACCCCGGGCATACGAACACCGGGGAGCTGTTTTTT
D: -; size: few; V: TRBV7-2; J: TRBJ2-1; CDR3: CASSLGAHEQFF; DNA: TGTGCCAGCAGCCTTGGGGCCCATGAGCAGTTCTTC
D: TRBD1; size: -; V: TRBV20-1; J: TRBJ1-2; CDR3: CSATGTGFQLGGYTF; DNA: TGCAGTGCAACCGGGACAGGATTTCAACTAGGCGGCTACACCTTC
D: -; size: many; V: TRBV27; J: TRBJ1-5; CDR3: CASRFGPNQPQHF; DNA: TGTGCCAGCCGCTTCGGTCCAAATCAGCCCCAGCATTTT
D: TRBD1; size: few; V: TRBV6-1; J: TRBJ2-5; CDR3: CASIARGSGETQYF; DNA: TGTGCCAGCATCGCCAGGGGGTCGGGAGAGACCCAGTACTTC
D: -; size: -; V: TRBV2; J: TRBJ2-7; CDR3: CASSPILGYEQYF; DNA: TGTGCCAGCAGTCCCATACTAGGCTACGAGCAGTACTTC
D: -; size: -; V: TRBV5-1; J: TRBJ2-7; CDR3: CASSPGTVNEQYF; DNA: TGCGCCAGCAGCCCGGGTACAGTAAACGAGCAGTACTTC
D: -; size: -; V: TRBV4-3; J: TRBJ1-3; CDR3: CASSQDHRRPGNTIYF; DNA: TGCGCCAGCAGCCAAGATCACAGAAGACCTGGAAACACCATATATTTT
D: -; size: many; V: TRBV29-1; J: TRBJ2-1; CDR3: CSTRNSAEQFF; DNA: TGCAGCACGAGGAACTCCGCTGAGCAGTTCTTC
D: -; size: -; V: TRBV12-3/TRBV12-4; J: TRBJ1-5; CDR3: CASSGRQGGRQPQHF; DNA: TGTGCCAGCAGCGGGCGGCAGGGTGGTAGGCAGCCCCAGCATTTT
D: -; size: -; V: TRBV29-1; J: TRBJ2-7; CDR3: CSVELGSPYEQYF; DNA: TGCAGCGTTGAATTAGGCTCTCCTTACGAGCAGTACTTC
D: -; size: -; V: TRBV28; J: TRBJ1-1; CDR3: CASSLGYLNTEAFF; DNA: TGTGCCAGCAGTTTGGGGTATTTGAACACTGAAGCTTTCTTT
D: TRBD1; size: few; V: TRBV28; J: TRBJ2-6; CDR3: CATLTGSGANVLTF; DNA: TGTGCCACATTGACAGGGAGCGGGGCCAACGTCCTGACTTTC
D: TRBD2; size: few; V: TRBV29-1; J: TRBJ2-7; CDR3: CSAEIGTSGYYEQYF; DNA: TGCAGCGCTGAAATCGGGACTAGCGGGTATTACGAGCAGTACTTC
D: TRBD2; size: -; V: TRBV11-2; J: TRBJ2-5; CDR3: CASSLIAGGPRLETQYF; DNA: TGTGCCAGCAGCTTAATAGCGGGGGGGCCACGGTTGGAGACCCAGTACTTC
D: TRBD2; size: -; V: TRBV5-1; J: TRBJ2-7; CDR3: CASSTGLAGVYEQYF; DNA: TGCGCCAGCAGCACGGGACTAGCGGGAGTATACGAGCAGTACTTC
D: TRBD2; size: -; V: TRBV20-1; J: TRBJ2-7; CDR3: CSARGTSGRTYEQYF; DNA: TGCAGTGCTAGAGGCACTAGCGGGAGGACGTACGAGCAGTACTTC
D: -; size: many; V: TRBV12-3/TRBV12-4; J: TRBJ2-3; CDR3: CASSLFRGTDTQYF; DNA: TGTGCCAGCAGTTTGTTTAGGGGCACAGATACGCAGTATTTT
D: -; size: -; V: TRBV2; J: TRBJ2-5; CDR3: CASSEETTRLNF; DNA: TGTGCCAGCAGTGAAGAGACGACTAGACTGAACTTC
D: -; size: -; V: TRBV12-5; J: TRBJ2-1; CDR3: CASEGPAAYNEQFF; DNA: TGTGCTAGTGAGGGTCCAGCGGCCTACAATGAGCAGTTCTTC
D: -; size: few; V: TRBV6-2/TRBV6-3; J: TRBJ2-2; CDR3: CASRRRPSGELFF; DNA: TGTGCCAGCCGTAGAAGGCCCTCCGGGGAGCTGTTTTTT
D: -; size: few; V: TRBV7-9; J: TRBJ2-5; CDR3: CASSLTGLQETQYF; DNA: TGTGCCAGCAGCTTAACGGGACTTCAAGAGACCCAGTACTTC
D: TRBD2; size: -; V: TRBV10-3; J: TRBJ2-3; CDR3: CAISEVGGPGDTQYF; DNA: TGTGCCATCAGTGAGGTGGGAGGGCCGGGAGATACGCAGTATTTT
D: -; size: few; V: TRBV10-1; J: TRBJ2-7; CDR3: CASSTATSSYEQYF; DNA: TGCGCCAGCAGTACAGCGACAAGCTCCTACGAGCAGTACTTC
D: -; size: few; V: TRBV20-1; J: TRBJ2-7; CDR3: CSAGRQGRDYEQYF; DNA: TGCAGTGCTGGACGGCAGGGTCGGGACTACGAGCAGTACTTC
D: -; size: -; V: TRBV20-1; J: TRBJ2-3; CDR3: CSARVVAETF; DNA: TGCAGTGCTAGAGTGGTAGCAGAGACATTT
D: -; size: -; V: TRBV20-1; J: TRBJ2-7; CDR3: CSALTGNSYEQYF; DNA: TGCAGTGCACTTACAGGGAACTCCTACGAGCAGTACTTC
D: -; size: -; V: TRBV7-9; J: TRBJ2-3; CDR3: CASSLPQFGTDTQYF; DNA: TGTGCCAGCAGCTTACCCCAGTTCGGCACAGATACGCAGTATTTT
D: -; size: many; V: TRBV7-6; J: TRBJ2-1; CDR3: CASSLIRSDKQFF; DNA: TGTGCCAGCAGCTTAATCCGGTCCGATAAGCAGTTCTTC
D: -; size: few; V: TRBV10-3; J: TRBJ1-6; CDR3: CAISGQGHNSPLHF; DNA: TGTGCCATCAGTGGTCAGGGTCATAATTCACCCCTCCACTTT
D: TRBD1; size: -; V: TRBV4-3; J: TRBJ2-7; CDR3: CASSRRPGQGYEQYF; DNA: TGCGCCAGCAGCCGAAGACCGGGACAGGGCTACGAGCAGTACTTC
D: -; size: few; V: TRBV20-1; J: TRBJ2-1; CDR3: CSASSRGPYNEQFF; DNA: TGCAGTGCTAGTAGTAGGGGCCCCTACAATGAGCAGTTCTTC
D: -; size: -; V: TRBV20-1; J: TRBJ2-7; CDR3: CSASGTMGISDYEQYF; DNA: TGCAGTGCTTCCGGGACCATGGGAATCTCGGACTACGAGCAGTACTTC
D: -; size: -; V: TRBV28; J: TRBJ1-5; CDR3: CASSLLSGDGQPQHF; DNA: TGTGCCAGCAGTTTATTATCAGGGGACGGTCAGCCCCAGCATTTT
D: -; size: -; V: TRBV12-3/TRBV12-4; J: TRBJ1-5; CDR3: CASSKQGRNQPQHF; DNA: TGTGCCAGCAGTAAACAGGGACGAAATCAGCCCCAGCATTTT
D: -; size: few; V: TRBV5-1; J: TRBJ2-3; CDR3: CASSPMAITDTQYF; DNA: TGCGCCAGCAGCCCCATGGCGATCACAGATACGCAGTATTTT
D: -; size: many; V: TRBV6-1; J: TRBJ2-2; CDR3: CASRPKPSTGELFF; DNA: TGTGCCAGCAGACCAAAGCCGTCCACCGGGGAGCTGTTTTTT
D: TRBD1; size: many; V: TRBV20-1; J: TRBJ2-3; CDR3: CSATQGAWADTQYF; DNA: TGCAGTGCTACCCAGGGGGCTTGGGCAGATACGCAGTATTTT
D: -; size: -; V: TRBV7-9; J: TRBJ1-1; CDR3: CASSLYSEQMNTEAFF; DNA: TGTGCCAGCAGCCTATATTCAGAACAGATGAACACTGAAGCTTTCTTT
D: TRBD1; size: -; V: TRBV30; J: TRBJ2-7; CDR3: CAWSVQGPSYEQYF; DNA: TGTGCCTGGAGTGTACAGGGGCCCTCCTACGAGCAGTACTTC
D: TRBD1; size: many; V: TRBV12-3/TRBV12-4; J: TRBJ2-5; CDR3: CASSPDREETQYF; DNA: TGTGCCAGCAGCCCTGACAGGGAAGAGACCCAGTACTTC
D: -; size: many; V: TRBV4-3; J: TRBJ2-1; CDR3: CASSQRASYNEQFF; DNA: TGCGCCAGCAGCCAGAGAGCCTCCTACAATGAGCAGTTCTTC
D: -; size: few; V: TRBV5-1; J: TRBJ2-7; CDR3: CASSLAGHPYEQYF; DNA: TGCGCCAGCAGCTTGGCGGGACACCCCTACGAGCAGTACTTC
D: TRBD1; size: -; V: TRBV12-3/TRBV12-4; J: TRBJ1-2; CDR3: CASSPQGRAGYTF; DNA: TGTGCCAGCAGCCCACAGGGGAGGGCTGGCTACACCTTC
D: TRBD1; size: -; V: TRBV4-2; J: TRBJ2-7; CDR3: CASSQGGTGIYEQYF; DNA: TGTGCCAGCAGCCAAGGTGGGACAGGGATATACGAGCAGTACTTC
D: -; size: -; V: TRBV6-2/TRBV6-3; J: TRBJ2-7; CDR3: CASSQTSGRQYF; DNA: TGTGCCAGCAGTCAAACTAGTGGGAGGCAGTACTTC
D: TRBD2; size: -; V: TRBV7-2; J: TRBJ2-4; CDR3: CASSLGPRGTREGIQYF; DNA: TGTGCCAGCAGCTTAGGTCCGAGAGGGACTAGGGAAGGCATTCAGTACTTC
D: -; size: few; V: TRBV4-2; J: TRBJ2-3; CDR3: CASSQDPLATYTDTQYF; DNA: TGTGCCAGCAGCCAAGATCCCCTAGCTACCTACACAGATACGCAGTATTTT